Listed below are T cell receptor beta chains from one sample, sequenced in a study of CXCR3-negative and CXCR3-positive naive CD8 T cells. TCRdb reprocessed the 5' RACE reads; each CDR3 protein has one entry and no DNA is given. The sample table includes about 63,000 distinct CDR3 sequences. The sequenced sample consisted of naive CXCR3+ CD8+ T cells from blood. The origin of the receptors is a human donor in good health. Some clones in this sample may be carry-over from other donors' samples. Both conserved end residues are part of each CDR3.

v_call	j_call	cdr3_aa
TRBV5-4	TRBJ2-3	CASSPTGTSFGTDTQYF
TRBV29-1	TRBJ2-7	CSAEGRPYEQYF
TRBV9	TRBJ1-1	CASSALPGAGDTEAFF
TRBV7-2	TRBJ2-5	CASSQYQETQYF
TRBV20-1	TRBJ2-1	CSATGGPGRNYNEQFF
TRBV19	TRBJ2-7	CASSIYQGAQYEQYF
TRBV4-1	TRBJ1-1	CASSRRSAYTEAFF
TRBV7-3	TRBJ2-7	CASSAQGPSYEQYF
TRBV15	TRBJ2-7	CATSRDPASADEQYF
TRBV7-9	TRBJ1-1	CASSLMHRTFEAFF
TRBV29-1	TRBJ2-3	CSVVARGTWMHTQYF
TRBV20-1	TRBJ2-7	CSARGTGYLEQYF
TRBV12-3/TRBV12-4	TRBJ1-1	CASSFPGEAFF
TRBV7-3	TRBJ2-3	CASSLAGTSTDTQYF
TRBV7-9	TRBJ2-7	CASGSGTAYEQYF